This T cell receptor beta chain is drawn from a study of blood T cells in healthy people across ages. Findings and limits, study-wide: Diversity was higher, and naive CD4+ cells more numerous, in long-lived donors than in aged donors. Roughly linear age-related decline in beta diversity appeared, significant by age 40.

This CDR3 is 14 amino acids long. V lost 0 bases and J 0 bases, leaving 6 bases between the germline ends. Germline V gene lookup returns CDR1 MNHEY and CDR2 SMNVEV (reference sequence). Alongside a J-beta primer mix, a sample-barcoded 5' primer served in a second PCR lasting roughly 7 to 12 cycles. One entry per CDR3 protein results from TCRdb running MiXCR on the 5' RACE reads. The sample holds roughly 700,000 distinct CDR3 sequences, 20% to 25% seen once. Details on this clonotype: Its antigen remains unknown.

This same sample was also part of a study on T cells of mothers and their children. That work adds: Thymic selection shapes TCR recombination output similarly in related and unrelated pairs.

The material sequenced was blood. The sequence was collected from a boy aged 5-17 years in good health. This rearrangement joins TRBV27 to TRBJ2-7; no clear D. The CDR3 protein is CASSLSQPSYEQYF. The CDR3 nucleotides are TGTGCCAGCAGTTTATCACAGCCCTCCTACGAGCAGTACTTC.